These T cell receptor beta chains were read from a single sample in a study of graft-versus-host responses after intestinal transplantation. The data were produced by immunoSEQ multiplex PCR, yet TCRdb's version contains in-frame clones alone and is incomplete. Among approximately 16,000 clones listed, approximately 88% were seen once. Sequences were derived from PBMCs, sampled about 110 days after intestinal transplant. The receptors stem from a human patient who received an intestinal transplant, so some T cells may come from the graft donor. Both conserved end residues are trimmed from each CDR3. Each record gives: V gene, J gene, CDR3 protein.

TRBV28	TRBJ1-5	ASSLTGGNQPQH
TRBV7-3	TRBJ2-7	ASSLASPSYEQY
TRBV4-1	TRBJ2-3	ASSQVFRLGGTDTQY
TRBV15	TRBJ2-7	ATSRDLGLAGGQPTYEQY
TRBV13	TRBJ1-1	ASSLEREEWNTEAF
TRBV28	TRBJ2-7	ASSSSYEQY
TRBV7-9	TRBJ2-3	ASRLLRGRDTQY
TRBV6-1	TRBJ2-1	ASTPGLAVDEQF
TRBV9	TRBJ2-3	ASSVDDTQY
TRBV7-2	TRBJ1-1	ASSLYGGTNTEAF
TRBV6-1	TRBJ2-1	ASSYSGFNEQF
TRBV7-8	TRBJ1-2	ASCFAGTGVYGYT
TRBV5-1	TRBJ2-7	ASSGFHEQY
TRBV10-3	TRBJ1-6	AIKAEGSPLH
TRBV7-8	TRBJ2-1	ASSLATGIAGGKRGEQF
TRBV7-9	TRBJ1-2	ASRQERGSLNSYGYT
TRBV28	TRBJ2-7	ASSFWVFGYEQY
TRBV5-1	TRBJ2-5	ASSPSGRDLETQY
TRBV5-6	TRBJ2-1	ASSFGNEQF
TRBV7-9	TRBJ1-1	ASSYTGRDTEAF
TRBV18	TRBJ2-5	ASSPPPSGSRTDQETQY
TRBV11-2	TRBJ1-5	ASSFSSNQPQH
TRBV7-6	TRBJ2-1	ASSGTSVANEQF
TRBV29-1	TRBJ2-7	SVSYEQY
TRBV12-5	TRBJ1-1	ASGLVPSGTSLGTEAF
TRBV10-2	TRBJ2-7	ASSQSSSGSSHEQY
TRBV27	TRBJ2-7	ASSPAGGTYEQY
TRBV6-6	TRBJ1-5	ASSPRQGGLPQH
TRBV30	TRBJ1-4	AFRQGNEKLF
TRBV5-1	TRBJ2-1	ASSLGGRENEQF
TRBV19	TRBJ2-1	ASSTHSGTPYNEQF
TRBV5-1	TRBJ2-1	ASLPLRAVMNEQF
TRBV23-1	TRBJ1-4	ASSQSGTGVEKLF
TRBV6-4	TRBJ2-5	ASSDGMTGSPQETQY
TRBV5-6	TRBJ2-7	ASSVLAGALDEQY
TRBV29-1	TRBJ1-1	SARLWGNTEAF
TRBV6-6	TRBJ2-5	ASSYYSQETQY
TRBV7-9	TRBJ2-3	ASSLTGWSTDTQY
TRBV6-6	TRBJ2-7	ASSYGSGRRYEQY
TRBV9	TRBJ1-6	ASSVEGGNSPLH
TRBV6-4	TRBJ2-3	ASSDGGLADTQY
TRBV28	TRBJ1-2	ASSLSRYYGYT
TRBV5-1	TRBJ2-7	ASSLEGIEQY
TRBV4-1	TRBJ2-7	ASSQIPGSYEQY
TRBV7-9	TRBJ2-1	ASSLSQGSYNEQF